This TCR beta chain stems from a study of blood T cell repertoires in COVID-19. Study context: The samples span acute and convalescent COVID-19 from the United States, Italy and Spain. T cells, B-cell-depleted T cells, or PBMCs provided the cDNA or gDNA that served as material.

In the source study's methods: Estimates of nucleated cell counts were drawn from the amplification of reference gene primers. Profiling relied on immunoSEQ multiplex PCR, and the TCRdb table lists in-frame clones only, not all of them. That table supplies the V and J calls and clone size; D and trimming were determined from the DNA. This sample has 200,000 to 250,000 clones, with more than 75% found just once. This CDR3 has 13 amino acids. Germline V gives CDR1 SGHNT, CDR2 YYREEE (reference sequence). V was pared by 3 bases and J by 10 bases, with 6 bases of the junction left unmatched. The chain has TRBV5-4 and TRBJ2-3; TRBD1 aligns across 9 bases. The sample was peripheral blood. The clonotype was recovered from a woman between 65 and 79 years old with active or convalescent COVID-19. CDR3 DNA: TGTGCCAGCAGCTCACTAGACAGGGGGGCGCAGTATTTT. This codes for CASSSLDRGAQYF.